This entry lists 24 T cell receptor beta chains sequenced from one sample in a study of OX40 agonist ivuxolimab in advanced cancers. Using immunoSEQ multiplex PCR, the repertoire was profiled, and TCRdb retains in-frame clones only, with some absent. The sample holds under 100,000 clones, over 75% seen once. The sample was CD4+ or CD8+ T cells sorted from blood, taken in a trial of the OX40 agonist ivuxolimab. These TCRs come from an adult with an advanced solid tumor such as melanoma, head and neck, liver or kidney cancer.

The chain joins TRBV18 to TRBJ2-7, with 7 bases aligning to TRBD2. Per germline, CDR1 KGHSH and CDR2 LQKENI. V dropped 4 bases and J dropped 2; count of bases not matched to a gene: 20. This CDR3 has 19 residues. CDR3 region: CASSRANTGTTTRAYEQYF. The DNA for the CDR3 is TGTGCCAGCTCACGGGCAAACACCGGGACTACCACTAGAGCCTACGAGCAGTACTTC.

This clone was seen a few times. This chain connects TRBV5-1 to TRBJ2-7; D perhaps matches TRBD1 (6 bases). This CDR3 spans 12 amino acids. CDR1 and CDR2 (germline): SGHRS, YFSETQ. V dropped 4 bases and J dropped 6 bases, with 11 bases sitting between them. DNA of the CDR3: TGCGCCAGCAGCCCCGGGACATCCGAGCAGTACTTC. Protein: CASSPGTSEQYF.

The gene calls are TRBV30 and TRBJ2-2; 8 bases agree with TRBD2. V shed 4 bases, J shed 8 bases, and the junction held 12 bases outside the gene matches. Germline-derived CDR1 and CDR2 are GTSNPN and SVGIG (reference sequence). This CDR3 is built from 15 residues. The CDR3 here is CAWKVGLGVRGELFF. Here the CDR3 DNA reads TGTGCCTGGAAGGTGGGACTAGGAGTACGGGGGGAGCTGTTTTTT.

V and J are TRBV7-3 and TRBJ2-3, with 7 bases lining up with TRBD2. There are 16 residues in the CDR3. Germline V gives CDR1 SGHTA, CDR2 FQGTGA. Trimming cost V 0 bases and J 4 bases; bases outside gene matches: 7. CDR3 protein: CASSLTGRESADTQYF. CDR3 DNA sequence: TGTGCCAGCAGCTTAACCGGGCGGGAGAGTGCAGATACGCAGTATTTT.

The CDR3 region has the DNA TGTGCCAGCAGCCTCTCCCGGGGTCAGCCCCAGCATTTT. Protein: CASSLSRGQPQHF. The J gene is TRBJ1-5, the V gene TRBV11-2, with D unresolved. Trimming took 5 bases from V and 6 from J, leaving 11 bases between them. The CDR3 contains 13 residues. In germline, CDR1 is SGHAT, CDR2 FQNNGV.

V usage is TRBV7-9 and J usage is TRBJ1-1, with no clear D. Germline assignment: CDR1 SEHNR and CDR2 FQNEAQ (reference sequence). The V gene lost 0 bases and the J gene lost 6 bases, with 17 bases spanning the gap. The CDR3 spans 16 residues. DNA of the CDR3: TGTGCCAGCAGCTTAGCTGACGGCTCCCGCGGGGCTGAAGCTTTCTTT. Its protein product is CASSLADGSRGAEAFF.

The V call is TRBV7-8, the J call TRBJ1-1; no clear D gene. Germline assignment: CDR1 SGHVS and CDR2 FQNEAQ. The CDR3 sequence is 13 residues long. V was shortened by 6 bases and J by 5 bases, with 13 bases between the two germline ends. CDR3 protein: CASSPTRWTEAFF. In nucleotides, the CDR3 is TGTGCCAGCAGTCCGACTAGATGGACTGAAGCTTTCTTT.

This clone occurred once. The CDR3 loop reads CASRPRTVVSNQPQHF. CDR3 coding DNA: TGTGCAAGTCGCCCCCGGACAGTAGTTAGCAATCAGCCCCAGCATTTT. This chain connects TRBV12-2 to TRBJ1-5; no DNA check was done on the table's D call, TRBD1. TRBV12-2 is given as a pseudogene. The CDR3 runs to 16 residues.

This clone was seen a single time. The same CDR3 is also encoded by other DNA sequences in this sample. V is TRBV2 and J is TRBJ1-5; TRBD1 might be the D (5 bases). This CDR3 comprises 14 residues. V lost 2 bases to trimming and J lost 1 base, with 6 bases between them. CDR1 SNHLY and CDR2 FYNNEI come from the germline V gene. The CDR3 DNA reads TGTGCCAGCAGTGAACGACAGAGCAATCAGCCCCAGCATTTT. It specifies CASSERQSNQPQHF.

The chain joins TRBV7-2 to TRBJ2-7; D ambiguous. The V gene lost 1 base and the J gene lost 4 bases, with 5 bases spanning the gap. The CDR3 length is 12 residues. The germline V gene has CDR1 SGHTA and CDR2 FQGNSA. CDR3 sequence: CASSLVEYEQYF. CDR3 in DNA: TGTGCCAGCAGCTTAGTCGAGTACGAGCAGTACTTC.

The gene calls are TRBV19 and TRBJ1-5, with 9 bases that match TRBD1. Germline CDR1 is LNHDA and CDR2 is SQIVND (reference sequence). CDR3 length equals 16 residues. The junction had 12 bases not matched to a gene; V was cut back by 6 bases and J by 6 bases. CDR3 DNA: TGTGCCAGTAGCACCCTGGACAGGGGACGAATTCAGCCCCAGCATTTT. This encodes CASSTLDRGRIQPQHF.

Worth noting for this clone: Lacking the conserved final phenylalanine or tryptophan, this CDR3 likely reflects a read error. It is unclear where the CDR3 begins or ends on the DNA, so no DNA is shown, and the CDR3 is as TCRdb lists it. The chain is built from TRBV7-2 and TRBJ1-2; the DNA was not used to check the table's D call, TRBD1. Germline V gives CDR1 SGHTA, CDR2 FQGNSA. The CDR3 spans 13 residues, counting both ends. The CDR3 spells CASSLDGAGALCS.

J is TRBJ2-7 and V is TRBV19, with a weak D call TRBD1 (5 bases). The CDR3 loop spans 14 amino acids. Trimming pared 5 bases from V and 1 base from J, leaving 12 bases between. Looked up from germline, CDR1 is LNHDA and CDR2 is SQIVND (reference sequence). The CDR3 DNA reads TGTGCCAGTAGTCAAGTCCAGGGTTCCTACGAGCAGTACTTC. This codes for CASSQVQGSYEQYF. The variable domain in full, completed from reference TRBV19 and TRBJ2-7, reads DGGITQSPKYLFRKEGQNVTLSCEQNLNHDAMYWYRQDPGQGLRLIYYSQIVNDFQKGDIAEGYSVSREKKESFPLTVTSAQKNPTAFYLCASSQVQGSYEQYFGPGTRLTVT.

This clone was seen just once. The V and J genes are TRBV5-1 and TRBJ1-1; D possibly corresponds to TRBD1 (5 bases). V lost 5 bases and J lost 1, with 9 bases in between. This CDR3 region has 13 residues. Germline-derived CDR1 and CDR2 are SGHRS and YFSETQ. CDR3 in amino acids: CASRDTGNTEAFF. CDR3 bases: TGCGCCAGCAGGGACACAGGGAACACTGAAGCTTTCTTT.

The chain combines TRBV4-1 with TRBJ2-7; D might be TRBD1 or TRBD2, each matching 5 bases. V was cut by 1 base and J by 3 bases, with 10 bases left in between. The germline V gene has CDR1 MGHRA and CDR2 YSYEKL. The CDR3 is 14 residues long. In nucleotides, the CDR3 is TGCGCCAGCAGCCAAGCGGGGACGATCTACGAGCAGTACTTC. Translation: CASSQAGTIYEQYF.

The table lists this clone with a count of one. CDR3 residues: CASRWGPGELFF. CDR3 coding DNA: TGTGCCAGCCGGTGGGGGCCGGGGGAGCTGTTTTTT. The chain uses TRBV19 and TRBJ2-2; possibly TRBD1 for D (6 bases). The CDR3 is made up of 12 amino acids. Trimming took off 9 bases at V and 8 bases at J, with 13 bases between the two ends. CDR1 is LNHDA, CDR2 SQIVND, per germline (reference sequence).

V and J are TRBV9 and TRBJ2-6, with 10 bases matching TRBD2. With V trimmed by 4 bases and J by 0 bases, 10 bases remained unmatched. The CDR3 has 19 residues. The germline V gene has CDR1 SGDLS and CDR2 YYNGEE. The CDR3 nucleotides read TGTGCCAGCAGCCCAACGCTAGCGGGAGTCGACTCTGGGGCCAACGTCCTGACTTTC. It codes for CASSPTLAGVDSGANVLTF.

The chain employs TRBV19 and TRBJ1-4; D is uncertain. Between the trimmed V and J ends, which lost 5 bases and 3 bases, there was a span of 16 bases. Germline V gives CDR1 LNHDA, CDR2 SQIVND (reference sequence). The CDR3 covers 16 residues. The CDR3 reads CASSLATTTSNEKLFF. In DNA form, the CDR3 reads TGTGCCAGTAGTTTAGCTACGACAACCTCTAATGAAAAACTGTTTTTT. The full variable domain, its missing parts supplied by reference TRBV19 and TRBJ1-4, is DGGITQSPKYLFRKEGQNVTLSCEQNLNHDAMYWYRQDPGQGLRLIYYSQIVNDFQKGDIAEGYSVSREKKESFPLTVTSAQKNPTAFYLCASSLATTTSNEKLFFGSGTQLSVL.

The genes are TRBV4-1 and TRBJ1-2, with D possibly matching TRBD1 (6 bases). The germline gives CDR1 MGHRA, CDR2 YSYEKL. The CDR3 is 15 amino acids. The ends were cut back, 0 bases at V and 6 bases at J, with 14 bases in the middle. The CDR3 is CASSQDRPGHNGYTF. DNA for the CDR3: TGCGCCAGCAGCCAAGACCGACCGGGACATAATGGCTACACCTTC.

This CDR3 is CASSEGVRYGYTF. The DNA for the CDR3 is TGTGCCAGCAGTGAGGGGGTCCGGTATGGCTACACCTTC. The chain uses TRBV2 and TRBJ1-2; TRBD1 is a possible D gene (5 bases). The CDR3 covers 13 residues. V lost 3 bases to trimming and J lost 5 bases, with 10 bases between them. The germline gives CDR1 SNHLY, CDR2 FYNNEI.

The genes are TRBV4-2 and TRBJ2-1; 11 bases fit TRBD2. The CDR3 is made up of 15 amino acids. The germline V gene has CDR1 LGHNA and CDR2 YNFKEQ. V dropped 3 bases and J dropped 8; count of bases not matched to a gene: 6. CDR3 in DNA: TGTGCCAGCAGCCATCGACTAGCGGGGTTCGATGAGCAGTTCTTC. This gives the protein CASSHRLAGFDEQFF.

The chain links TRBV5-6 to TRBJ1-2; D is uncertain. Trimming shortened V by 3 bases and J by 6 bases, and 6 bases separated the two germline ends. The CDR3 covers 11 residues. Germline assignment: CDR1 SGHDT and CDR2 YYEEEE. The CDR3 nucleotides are TGTGCCAGCAGCTATCGGAATGGCTACACCTTC. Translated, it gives CASSYRNGYTF.

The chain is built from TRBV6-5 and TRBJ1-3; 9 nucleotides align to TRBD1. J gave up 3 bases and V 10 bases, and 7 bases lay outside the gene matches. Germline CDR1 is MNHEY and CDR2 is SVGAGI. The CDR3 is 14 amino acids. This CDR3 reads CATTGGAGGNTIYF. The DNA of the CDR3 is TGTGCCACCACAGGGGGCGCGGGTGGAAACACCATATATTTT.

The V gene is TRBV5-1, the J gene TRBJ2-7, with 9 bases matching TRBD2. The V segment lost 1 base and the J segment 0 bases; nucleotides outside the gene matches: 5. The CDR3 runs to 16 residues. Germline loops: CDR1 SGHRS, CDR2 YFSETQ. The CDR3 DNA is TGCGCCAGCAGCTTGTACAGCGGGAGGACCTCCTACGAGCAGTACTTC. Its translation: CASSLYSGRTSYEQYF.